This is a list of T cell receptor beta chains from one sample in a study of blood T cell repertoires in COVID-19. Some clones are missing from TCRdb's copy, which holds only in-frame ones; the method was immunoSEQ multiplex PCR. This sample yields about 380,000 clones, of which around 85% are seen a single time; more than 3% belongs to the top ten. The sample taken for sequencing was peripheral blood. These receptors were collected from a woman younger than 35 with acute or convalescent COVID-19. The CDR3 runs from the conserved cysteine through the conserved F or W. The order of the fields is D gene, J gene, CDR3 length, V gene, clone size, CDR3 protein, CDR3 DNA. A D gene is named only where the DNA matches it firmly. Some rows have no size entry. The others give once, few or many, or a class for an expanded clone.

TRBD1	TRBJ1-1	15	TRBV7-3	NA	CASSLNQGVRTEAFF	TGTGCCAGCAGCTTAAATCAGGGGGTACGGACTGAAGCTTTCTTT
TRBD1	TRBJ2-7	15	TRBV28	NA	CASSSFGTGHYEQYF	TGTGCCAGCAGCAGCTTCGGGACAGGGCACTACGAGCAGTACTTC
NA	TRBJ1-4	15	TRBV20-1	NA	CSASTRALANEKLFF	TGCAGTGCTAGTACCAGGGCGTTGGCTAATGAAAAACTGTTTTTT
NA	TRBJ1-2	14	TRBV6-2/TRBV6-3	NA	CASSSGQIRYGYTF	TGTGCCAGCAGCTCTGGACAGATCCGCTATGGCTACACCTTC
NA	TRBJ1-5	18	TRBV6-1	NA	CASSEAVQGGISNQPQHF	TGTGCCAGCAGTGAAGCGGTACAGGGAGGGATTAGCAATCAGCCCCAGCATTTT
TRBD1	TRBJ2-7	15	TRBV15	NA	CATSREAGGRGEQYF	TGTGCCACCAGCAGAGAGGCAGGGGGACGAGGGGAGCAGTACTTC
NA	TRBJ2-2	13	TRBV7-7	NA	CASSELGTGELFF	TGTGCCAGCAGCGAGCTAGGCACCGGGGAGCTGTTTTTT
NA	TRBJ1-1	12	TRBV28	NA	CASRGAGTEAFF	TGTGCCAGCAGGGGCGCGGGCACTGAAGCTTTCTTT
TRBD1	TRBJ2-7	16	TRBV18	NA	CASSPRTSTGTGEQYF	TGTGCCAGCTCACCACGAACTTCGACAGGGACGGGCGAGCAGTACTTC
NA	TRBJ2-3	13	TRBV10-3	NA	CAISDLGPDTQYF	TGTGCCATCAGTGATTTGGGGCCGGATACGCAGTATTTT
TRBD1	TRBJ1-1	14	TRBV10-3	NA	CAIRGTGKNTEAFF	TGTGCCATCAGGGGGACAGGGAAGAACACTGAAGCTTTCTTT
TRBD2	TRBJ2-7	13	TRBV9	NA	CASGSGGAYEQYF	TGTGCCAGCGGTAGCGGGGGGGCTTACGAGCAGTACTTC
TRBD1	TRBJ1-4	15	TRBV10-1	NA	CASRETGATNEKLFF	TGCGCCAGCAGGGAGACAGGGGCAACTAATGAAAAACTGTTTTTT
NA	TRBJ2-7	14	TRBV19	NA	CASSITRGSYEQYF	TGTGCCAGTAGTATTACCAGGGGTTCCTACGAGCAGTACTTC
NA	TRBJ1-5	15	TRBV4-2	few	CASSQAVGPNQPQHF	TGTGCCAGCAGCCAAGCTGTCGGTCCCAATCAGCCCCAGCATTTT
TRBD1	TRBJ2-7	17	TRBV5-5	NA	CASSLGFPGQGAYEQYF	TGTGCCAGCAGCTTAGGGTTTCCGGGACAGGGAGCATACGAGCAGTACTTC
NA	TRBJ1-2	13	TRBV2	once	CASTPGIPYGYTF	TGTGCCAGCACCCCGGGAATCCCCTATGGCTACACCTTC
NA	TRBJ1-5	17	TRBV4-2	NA	CASSQREDSQDHQPQHF	TGTGCCAGCAGCCAGAGAGAGGACAGCCAGGACCATCAGCCCCAGCATTTT
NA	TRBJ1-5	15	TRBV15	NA	CATSRDWASNQPQHF	TGTGCCACCAGCAGAGATTGGGCAAGCAATCAGCCCCAGCATTTT
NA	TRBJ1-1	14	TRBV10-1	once	CASSESSGWSEAFF	TGCGCCAGCAGTGAGTCTAGCGGGTGGTCTGAAGCTTTCTTT
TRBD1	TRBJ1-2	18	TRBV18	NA	CASSTPESGQITNYGYTF	TGTGCCAGCTCAACTCCCGAGTCGGGACAGATAACTAACTATGGCTACACCTTC
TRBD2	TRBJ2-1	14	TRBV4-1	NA	CASSHSGGTNEQFF	TGCGCCAGCAGCCACAGCGGGGGCACAAATGAGCAGTTCTTC
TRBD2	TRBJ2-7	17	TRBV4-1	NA	CASSQSPLAGAAYEQYF	TGCGCCAGCAGCCAATCCCCACTAGCGGGGGCAGCCTACGAGCAGTACTTC
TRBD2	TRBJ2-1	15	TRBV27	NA	CASSLTLADYNEQFF	TGTGCCAGCAGTTTAACGCTAGCGGACTACAATGAGCAGTTCTTC
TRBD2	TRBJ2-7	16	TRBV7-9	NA	CASSQGLAGRSYEQYF	TGTGCCAGCAGCCAGGGGCTAGCGGGAAGGTCCTACGAGCAGTACTTC
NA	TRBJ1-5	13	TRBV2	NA	CASGGTNNQPQHF	TGTGCCAGCGGAGGGACCAATAATCAGCCCCAGCATTTT
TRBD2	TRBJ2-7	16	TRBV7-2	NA	CASSRLEASGMGEQYF	TGTGCCAGCAGCCGCTTGGAGGCTAGCGGGATGGGCGAGCAGTACTTC
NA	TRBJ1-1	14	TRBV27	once	CASSDGQMNTEAFF	TGTGCCAGCAGTGATGGACAGATGAACACTGAAGCTTTCTTT
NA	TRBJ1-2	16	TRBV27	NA	CASSFSGTLGNDGYTF	TGTGCCAGCAGTTTCTCCGGGACACTAGGCAATGATGGCTACACCTTC
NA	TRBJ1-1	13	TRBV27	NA	CASALGVGTEAFF	TGTGCCAGCGCATTAGGGGTAGGCACTGAAGCTTTCTTT
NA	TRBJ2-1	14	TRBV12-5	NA	CASGLVPAVDEQFF	TGTGCTAGTGGTTTGGTACCTGCCGTAGATGAGCAGTTCTTC
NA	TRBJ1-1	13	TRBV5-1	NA	CASSWTDNTEAFF	TGCGCCAGCAGCTGGACAGATAACACTGAAGCTTTCTTT
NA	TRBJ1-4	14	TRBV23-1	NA	CASSEQGKDEKLFF	TGCGCCAGCAGTGAGCAGGGAAAGGATGAAAAACTGTTTTTT
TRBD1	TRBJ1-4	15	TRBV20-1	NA	CSARDRGLPYEKLFF	TGCAGTGCTCGTGACAGGGGATTACCTTATGAAAAACTGTTTTTT
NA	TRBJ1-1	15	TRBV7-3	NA	CASSSSGQGNTEAFF	TGTGCCAGCAGCTCCTCAGGGCAGGGTAACACTGAAGCTTTCTTT
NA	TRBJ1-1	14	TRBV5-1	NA	CASSLYGGNTEAFF	TGCGCCAGCAGCTTGTACGGTGGGAACACTGAAGCTTTCTTT
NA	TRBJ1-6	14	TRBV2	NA	CASSKGNYNSPLHF	TGTGCCAGCTCCAAGGGGAATTATAATTCACCCCTCCACTTT
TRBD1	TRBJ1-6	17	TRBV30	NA	CAWSGMGQSSYNSPLHF	TGTGCCTGGAGTGGGATGGGACAGAGCTCCTATAATTCACCCCTCCACTTT
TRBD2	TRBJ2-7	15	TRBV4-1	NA	CASSPTSGYSYEQYF	TGCGCCAGCAGCCCCACTAGCGGGTACTCCTACGAGCAGTACTTC
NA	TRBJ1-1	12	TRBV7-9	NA	CASSHTDIEAFF	TGTGCCAGCAGCCATACGGACATTGAAGCTTTCTTT
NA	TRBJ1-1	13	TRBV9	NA	CASSGPRGTEAFF	TGTGCCAGCAGCGGTCCCAGGGGAACTGAAGCTTTCTTT
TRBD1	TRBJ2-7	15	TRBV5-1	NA	CASSLTGGGSYEQYF	TGCGCCAGCAGTTTAACAGGGGGAGGCTCCTACGAGCAGTACTTC
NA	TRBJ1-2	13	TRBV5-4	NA	CASSFSGIYGYTF	TGTGCCAGCAGCTTCTCGGGGATCTATGGCTACACCTTC
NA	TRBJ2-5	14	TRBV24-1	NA	CATSDLQGGETQYF	TGTGCCACCAGTGATTTGCAGGGTGGCGAGACCCAGTACTTC
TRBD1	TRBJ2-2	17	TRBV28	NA	CASRVMPQGANTGELFF	TGTGCCAGCAGAGTTATGCCCCAGGGGGCGAACACCGGGGAGCTGTTTTTT